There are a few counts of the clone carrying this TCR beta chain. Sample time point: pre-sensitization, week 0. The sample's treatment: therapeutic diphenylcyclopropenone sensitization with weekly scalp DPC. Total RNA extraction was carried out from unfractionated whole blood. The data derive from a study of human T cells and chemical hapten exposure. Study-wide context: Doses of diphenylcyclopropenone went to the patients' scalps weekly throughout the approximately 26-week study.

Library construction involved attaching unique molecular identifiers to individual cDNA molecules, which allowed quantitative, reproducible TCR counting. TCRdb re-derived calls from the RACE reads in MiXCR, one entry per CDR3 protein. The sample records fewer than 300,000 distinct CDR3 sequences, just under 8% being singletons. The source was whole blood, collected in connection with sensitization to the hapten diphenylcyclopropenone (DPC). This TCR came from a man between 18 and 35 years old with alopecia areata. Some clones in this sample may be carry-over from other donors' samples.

For the CDR3, the DNA is TGTGCCAGCAGCGTCGGCATCCCTTACGAGCAGTACTTC. Its translation: CASSVGIPYEQYF. The rearrangement uses TRBV9 and TRBJ2-7; D uncertain. The V end lost 2 bases, the J end lost 4 bases, and 10 bases lay between the germline ends. The CDR3 consists of 13 residues. Looked up from germline, CDR1 is SGDLS and CDR2 is YYNGEE. Full variable domain (remainder filled in from reference TRBV9 and TRBJ2-7): DSGVTQTPKHLITATGQRVTLRCSPRSGDLSVYWYQQSLDQGLQFLIQYYNGEERAKGNILERFSAQQFPDLHSELNLSSLELGDSALYFCASSVGIPYEQYFGPGTRLTVT.